This record covers a single T cell receptor (beta chain). These data are taken from a study of blood T cell repertoires in COVID-19. Enrolled through a virtual design, the participants were between roughly 18 and 89 years of age and came from about two dozen US areas. Cohorts were based on clinical histories the participants reported. Sequenced by immunoSEQ multiplex PCR; TCRdb stores in-frame clones only, minus some. The sample holds more than 300,000 clones; over 80% are singletons and the top ten take about 5.4%. The V gene lost 8 bases and the J gene lost 1 base, with 12 bases spanning the gap. The CDR3 spans 13 residues. Per germline, CDR1 SNHLY and CDR2 FYNNEI.

This TCR derives from a woman in her 50s who had recovered from COVID-19. What was sequenced was PBMCs or T cells enriched from blood (not recorded which). The V call is TRBV2, the J call TRBJ2-7, with D possibly TRBD2 on 5 matching bases. The CDR3 DNA reads as TGTGCCAGCTTGGGGAGCAGTTCCTACGAGCAGTACTTC. Protein sequence: CASLGSSSYEQYF.